Here is one T cell receptor (beta chain) with its context. Authors' data handling: Amplifying reference gene primers gave estimates of nucleated cell counts. Measured with immunoSEQ multiplex PCR; TCRdb has only the in-frame clones, and not every one. The DNA was the basis for D and trimming; V, J and clone size are from that table. Here the sample spans about 37,000 clones, 75% to 90% being singletons. These data belong to a study of blood T cell repertoires in COVID-19. The overall study: The samples span acute and convalescent COVID-19 from the United States, Italy and Spain. PBMCs, B-cell-depleted T cells, or T cells were the source of the cDNA or gDNA that made up the material.

The CDR3 covers 13 residues. Trimming took off 1 base at V and 4 bases at J, with 8 bases between the two ends. From germline, CDR1 is SGHNT and CDR2 YYREEE (reference sequence). The clonotype originates from a human donor in a cohort sampled during active COVID-19. The chain couples TRBV5-4 to TRBJ2-5; D is possibly TRBD2 (5 bases). The material sequenced was peripheral blood. CDR3 DNA sequence: TGTGCCAGCAGCTTGATCCGGGGAGAGACCCAGTACTTC. Protein sequence: CASSLIRGETQYF.